A single sample is the source of the 5 T cell receptor beta chains below, sequenced in a study of cytomegalovirus exposure and HLA in healthy donors. The assay was immunoSEQ multiplex PCR, and TCRdb's table has in-frame clones only and misses some. The sample lists tens of thousands of clones; approximately 90% were seen once. Sequenced material: PBMCs. These receptors were taken from a man aged 30-40 years in good health and CMV-seronegative.

The genes are TRBV9 and TRBJ1-3; D ambiguous. The germline V gene has CDR1 SGDLS and CDR2 YYNGEE. The CDR3 totals 13 residues. Trimming stripped 4 bases from V and 2 bases from J, with 7 bases between. The CDR3 sequence is CASSSAAGNTIYF. CDR3 DNA: TGTGCCAGCAGCTCCGCAGCTGGAAACACCATATATTTT.

This rearrangement joins TRBV7-9 to TRBJ1-1, with D possibly being TRBD1 (6 bases). The CDR3 is 15 amino acids. CDR1 and CDR2 from the germline V gene are SEHNR and FQNEAQ (reference sequence). V was pared by 0 bases and J by 3 bases, with 11 bases between. CDR3 loop: CASSLAGGRDTEAFF. The DNA for the CDR3 is TGTGCCAGCAGCTTAGCCGGGGGGCGGGACACTGAAGCTTTCTTT.

This chain links TRBV2 with TRBJ1-1; D may be TRBD1 (6 bases). Looked up from germline, CDR1 is SNHLY and CDR2 is FYNNEI. V lost 6 bases and J 8 bases, leaving 31 bases between the germline ends. The length of the CDR3 is 18 residues. CDR3 bases: TGTGCCAGCAGCGCACCTTTACAGGGACCTAACACTCGTGGAGAAGCTTTCTTT. Protein: CASSAPLQGPNTRGEAFF.

The V call is TRBV21-1, the J call TRBJ2-7; the DNA was not used to check the table's D call, TRBD1. TRBV21-1 is noted as a pseudogene. The CDR3 is made up of 15 amino acids. Here the CDR3 DNA reads TGTGCCAGCAGCCCTCGGGACAACTTGCCCTACGAGCAGTACTTC. It translates to CASSPRDNLPYEQYF.

The chain joins TRBV28 to TRBJ2-1; no firm D call. This CDR3 spans 13 amino acids. Trimming pared 8 bases from V and 4 bases from J, leaving 12 bases between. Germline V CDR1 and CDR2: MDHEN, SYDVKM. CDR3 sequence (DNA): TGTGCCAGCCGGTGGAGAGGATACAATGAGCAGTTCTTC. It is translated as CASRWRGYNEQFF.